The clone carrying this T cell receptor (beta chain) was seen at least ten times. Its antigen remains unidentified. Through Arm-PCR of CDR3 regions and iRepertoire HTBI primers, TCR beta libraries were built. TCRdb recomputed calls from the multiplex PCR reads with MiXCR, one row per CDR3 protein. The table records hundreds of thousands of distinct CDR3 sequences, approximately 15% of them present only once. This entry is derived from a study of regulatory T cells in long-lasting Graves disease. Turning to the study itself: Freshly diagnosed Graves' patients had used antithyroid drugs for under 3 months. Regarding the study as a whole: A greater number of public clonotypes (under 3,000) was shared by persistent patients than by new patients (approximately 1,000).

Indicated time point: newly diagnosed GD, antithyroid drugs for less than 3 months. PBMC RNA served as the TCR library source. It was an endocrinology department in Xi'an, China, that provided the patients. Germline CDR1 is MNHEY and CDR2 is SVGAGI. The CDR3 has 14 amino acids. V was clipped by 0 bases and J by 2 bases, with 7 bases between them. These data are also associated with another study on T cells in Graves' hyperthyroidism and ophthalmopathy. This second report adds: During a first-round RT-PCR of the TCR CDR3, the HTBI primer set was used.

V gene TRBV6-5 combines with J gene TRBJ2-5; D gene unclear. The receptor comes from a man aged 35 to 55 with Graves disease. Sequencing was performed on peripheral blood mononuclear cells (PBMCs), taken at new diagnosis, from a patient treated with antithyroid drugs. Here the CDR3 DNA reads TGTGCCAGCAGTTACTCGCCAGAACAAGAGACCCAGTACTTC. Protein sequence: CASSYSPEQETQYF.